These T cell receptor beta chains were read from a single sample in a study of control samples from healthy donors and cancer patients. Sequencing was performed with immunoSEQ multiplex PCR; in TCRdb, only in-frame clones are kept and a portion is missing. The sample holds 85,000 to 90,000 clones; 86% are singletons and the top ten take around a fifth. Sequencing input: blood. The origin of the receptors is a man younger than 40 in good health. CDR3s include the opening cysteine and the closing phenylalanine or tryptophan. D genes are given only for firm matches. The listing skips clone size in some rows; elsewhere it reads once, few, many or a size class.

j_call | d_call | v_call | clone_size | cdr3_aa | cdr3_nt
TRBJ1-2 | TRBD1 | TRBV29-1 | few | CSVEEGTANYGYTF | TGCAGCGTTGAAGAAGGGACAGCTAACTATGGCTACACCTTC
TRBJ1-4 | TRBD1 | TRBV28 | - | CASSRGGTNEKLFF | TGTGCCAGCAGCAGGGGGGGAACTAATGAAAAACTGTTTTTT
TRBJ2-1 | TRBD1 | TRBV7-2 | - | CASSPQGVTYNEQFF | TGTGCCAGCAGCCCGCAGGGGGTCACCTACAATGAGCAGTTCTTC
TRBJ2-7 | - | TRBV5-1 | - | CASSPVPSEQTYEQYF | TGCGCCAGCAGCCCTGTTCCTAGCGAGCAGACCTACGAGCAGTACTTC
TRBJ2-3 | TRBD1 | TRBV9 | - | CASSGGQSTDTQYF | TGTGCCAGCAGCGGGGGACAGAGCACAGATACGCAGTATTTT
TRBJ1-6 | - | TRBV3-1/TRBV3-2 | few | CASSQDGTIYNSPLHF | TGTGCCAGCAGCCAAGATGGTACGATCTATAATTCACCCCTCCACTTT
TRBJ2-3 | - | TRBV10-3 | once | CAISDREADTQYF | TGTGCCATCAGTGACAGGGAGGCAGATACGCAGTATTTT
TRBJ2-7 | TRBD2 | TRBV5-1 | - | CASSLGAGGSSYEQYF | TGCGCCAGCAGCTTGGGTGCGGGGGGGAGCTCCTACGAGCAGTACTTC
TRBJ1-2 | TRBD1 | TRBV7-9 | - | CASTLHPGQAQGYTF | TGTGCCAGCACCCTCCACCCGGGACAGGCTCAGGGCTACACCTTC
TRBJ2-3 | - | TRBV5-6 | once | CASSLGGGIDTQYF | TGTGCCAGCAGCTTGGGAGGTGGAATCGATACGCAGTATTTT
TRBJ1-1 | TRBD1 | TRBV30 | - | CAWGQEYTEAFF | TGTGCCTGGGGACAGGAGTACACTGAAGCTTTCTTT
TRBJ2-3 | TRBD1 | TRBV5-4 | - | CASSLVGTGPDTQYF | TGTGCCAGCAGCTTGGTCGGGACAGGGCCGGATACGCAGTATTTT
TRBJ1-3 | - | TRBV30 | - | CAWSGGGGNTIYF | TGTGCCTGGAGTGGGGGGGGTGGAAACACCATATATTTT
TRBJ1-2 | - | TRBV7-9 | - | CASSLAAVGFYGYTF | TGTGCCAGCAGCTTAGCTGCTGTAGGGTTCTATGGCTACACCTTC
TRBJ1-1 | - | TRBV27 | few | CASSPIGPGGMNTEAFF | TGTGCCAGCAGTCCGATCGGGCCCGGGGGTATGAACACTGAAGCTTTCTTT
TRBJ2-3 | - | TRBV25-1 | - | CASSEYQGKVTDTQYF | TGTGCCAGCAGTGAATATCAGGGAAAAGTCACAGATACGCAGTATTTT
TRBJ1-4 | - | TRBV18 | once | CASSPTTTLGGNEKLFF | TGTGCCAGCTCACCGACGACGACCCTGGGGGGTAATGAAAAACTGTTTTTT
TRBJ1-2 | - | TRBV27 | - | CASSLSGYGYTF | TGTGCCAGCAGTTTATCCGGTTATGGCTACACCTTC
TRBJ2-1 | - | TRBV5-6 | - | CASSLGGMALYNEQFF | TGTGCCAGCAGCTTGGGTGGGATGGCCCTCTACAATGAGCAGTTCTTC
TRBJ2-1 | TRBD2 | TRBV7-9 | - | CASSLKAGTSGGSSLEQFF | TGTGCCAGCAGCTTAAAGGCCGGGACTAGCGGGGGGAGTTCACTTGAGCAGTTCTTC
TRBJ2-3 | TRBD2 | TRBV12-5 | - | CASGLWLAGAGFTDTQYF | TGTGCTAGTGGTTTGTGGCTAGCGGGGGCCGGGTTCACAGATACGCAGTATTTT
TRBJ1-2 | - | TRBV9 | - | CASSVASGGYTF | TGTGCCAGCAGCGTAGCCAGTGGTGGCTACACCTTC
TRBJ2-5 | TRBD2 | TRBV9 | - | CASSVATGGRETQYF | TGTGCCAGCAGCGTAGCTACGGGGGGACGGGAGACCCAGTACTTC
TRBJ2-3 | - | TRBV30 | - | CAWSVGQAPRDTQYF | TGTGCCTGGAGTGTTGGCCAGGCCCCCCGGGATACGCAGTATTTT
TRBJ2-3 | - | TRBV30 | - | CAFGLEAQYF | TGTGCCTTCGGCCTCGAGGCGCAGTATTTT
TRBJ1-2 | TRBD1 | TRBV24-1 | - | CATSTGGDGYTF | TGTGCCACCAGTACAGGGGGTGATGGCTACACCTTC
TRBJ1-1 | - | TRBV5-1 | - | CASSKPTRDTEAFF | TGCGCCAGCAGCAAACCCACACGGGACACTGAAGCTTTCTTT
TRBJ2-3 | TRBD2 | TRBV5-8 | - | CASSLEGLGGDTQYF | TGTGCCAGCAGCTTGGAGGGACTAGGCGGAGATACGCAGTATTTT
TRBJ2-3 | - | TRBV19 | once | CASTTRGGAGTDTQYF | TGTGCCAGTACCACCAGAGGGGGGGCAGGCACAGATACGCAGTATTTT
TRBJ1-1 | TRBD1 | TRBV6-6 | - | CASAQGVAFF | TGTGCCAGCGCCCAGGGGGTAGCTTTCTTT
TRBJ1-6 | - | TRBV21-1 | - | CASSTGGSSYNSPLHF | TGTGCCAGCAGCACTGGGGGAAGCTCCTATAATTCACCCCTCCACTTT
TRBJ2-5 | TRBD2 | TRBV29-1 | - | CSVSGAQGRNKETQYF | TGCAGCGTTAGCGGGGCTCAAGGACGGAATAAAGAGACCCAGTACTTC
TRBJ1-6 | - | TRBV4-1 | - | CASSQGLPRGSPLHF | TGCGCCAGCAGCCAAGGACTGCCTCGGGGTTCACCCCTCCACTTT
TRBJ1-5 | TRBD1 | TRBV27 | - | CASSPTGSNQPQHF | TGTGCCAGCAGTCCGACAGGGTCAAATCAGCCCCAGCATTTT
TRBJ2-7 | TRBD2 | TRBV7-8 | - | CASSPPRGLAYEQYF | TGTGCCAGCAGCCCCCCCCGAGGACTAGCCTACGAGCAGTACTTC
TRBJ1-3 | TRBD1 | TRBV6-5 | - | CASSRQGAGNTIYF | TGTGCCAGCAGCCGACAGGGGGCTGGAAACACCATATATTTT
TRBJ1-5 | - | TRBV6-5 | - | CASRGQGVSNQPQHF | TGTGCCAGCAGGGGGCAGGGAGTTAGCAATCAGCCCCAGCATTTT
TRBJ1-5 | TRBD1 | TRBV10-1 | - | CASSGTGNNQPQHF | TGCGCCAGCAGTGGGACAGGGAACAATCAGCCCCAGCATTTT
TRBJ2-2 | - | TRBV6-6 | - | CASRVDSTGELFF | TGTGCCAGCAGGGTGGACAGTACCGGGGAGCTGTTTTTT
TRBJ1-2 | - | TRBV2 | - | CASSEDGRSSGYTF | TGTGCCAGCAGTGAAGACGGGCGGTCCTCGGGCTACACCTTC
TRBJ2-2 | - | TRBV7-3 | - | CASSPRTSNTGELFF | TGTGCCAGCAGCCCTAGGACATCGAACACCGGGGAGCTGTTTTTT
TRBJ1-1 | - | TRBV7-3 | - | CASSLRGAGWDTEAFF | TGTGCCAGCAGCTTAAGAGGGGCAGGGTGGGACACTGAAGCTTTCTTT